This T cell receptor beta chain was identified in a study of regulatory T cells in long-lasting Graves disease (dated by TCRdb to the early 2020s). General notes on the study: Antithyroid drugs had been taken for less than 3 months by newly diagnosed Graves' disease patients. Patients with persistent Graves' disease were compared with patients with newly diagnosed Graves' disease using TCR sequencing and RNA sequencing of peripheral blood. The study took place in China and was registered as a clinical trial. A total of roughly 33 samples underwent TCR sequencing: about 13 from persistent and roughly 20 from newly diagnosed Graves' disease patients. What the authors observed across the whole study: Peripheral blood alone was examined, since thyroid tissue, which constituted the primary lesion, could not be accessed. Sequencing and analysis were limited to the TCR beta chain. As a limitation, the authors acknowledged that the small sample size may reduce accuracy. Lower TCR Shannon entropy and fewer highly expanded clones were observed in persistent Graves' disease patients than in newly diagnosed patients, which suggested clonal expansion. Patients with persistent disease shared more public clonotypes (around 2,700) than newly diagnosed patients did (around 1,000). Persistent disease showed preferential use of TRBV28, TRBJ1-2 and TRBJ2-5, whereas newly diagnosed disease favored TRBV20-1 and TRBJ2-1.

V ends up 1 base short and J 0 bases short, with an unmatched junction base count of 10. From the germline V gene, CDR1 is MNHNS and CDR2 is SASEGT. The CDR3 holds 19 amino acids from the cysteine to the phenylalanine. CDR3 DNA only is kept here, 57 bases in frame from base 1. The intended sense of this specimen's time point label: newly diagnosed GD, antithyroid drugs for less than 3 months. For both TCR sequencing and RNA sequencing, RNA was extracted from PBMCs in TRIzol. Graves' disease was diagnosed according to American Thyroid Association guidelines. Recruitment of patients was carried out at an endocrinology department in Xi'an, China. From each patient, about 9 milliliters of peripheral blood was collected into an EDTA anticoagulant tube. Ficoll Paque Plus density gradient separation was used to isolate PBMCs, and no further T cell sorting was done. An Agilent 2100 Bioanalyzer and agarose gel were used to check RNA quality, while a NanoDrop 2000 measured RNA concentration.

In its sample, this clonotype was seen many times. Its antigen is not yet known. No clone much larger than this one lies a single base away; base qualities are absent. Library generation was performed with multiplex PCR. The sequencer listed for this sample is Illumina HiSeq 4000. iRepertoire HTBI primers and Arm-PCR amplification of CDR3 regions were used to construct TCR beta libraries. Gel purification was performed on PCR products prior to sequencing. As for how the authors treated the data: Gene usage analysis of CDR3 amino acid clonotypes used the 62 TRBV and 14 to 15 TRBJ segments found across samples. Filtered high-quality paired reads were merged into contigs using COPE and FqMerger. BLAST was used to align contigs to IMGT TRBV, TRBD and TRBJ reference genes, and CDR3 was defined according to IMGT. Highly expanded clones were defined as clonotypes with a frequency above 0.1%. Shannon entropy was used to measure repertoire diversity, and the Gini coefficient was used to measure V-J evenness. Clonotypes shared by more than one individual were considered public. TCRdb itself trimmed the public reads at Q25 with fastp, ran MiXCR and retained productive beta chains. Rows with a matching CDR3 protein are joined into one entry that keeps the most common DNA and genes. The V and J calls and clone size are TCRdb's, not the authors'. This sample is represented by about 320,000 distinct CDR3 sequences; roughly 18% of them were singletons. The ten largest clones represent less than 40% of the sample.

This TCR was recovered from a female donor with Graves disease. Sample: peripheral blood mononuclear cells (PBMCs), taken at new diagnosis, from a patient treated with antithyroid drugs. This chain joins TRBV6-1 to TRBJ2-3, and 10 bases in between align with TRBD2. At the DNA level, the sequence is TGTGCCAGCAGTGAAGGGGCCGGGACTAGCGTATCTAGCACAGATACGCAGTATTTT. Translated, this gives CASSEGAGTSVSSTDTQYF.